This T cell receptor beta chain was sequenced for a study of blood T cell repertoires in COVID-19. Across the study: COVID-19 samples collected from the United States, Italy and Spain covered acute and convalescent phases.

Libraries were prepared by immunoSEQ multiplex PCR; TCRdb keeps only in-frame clonotypes and omits some of them. The repertoire consists of roughly 140,000 clones, with approximately 85% occurring once and the leading ten covering around 8%. The clonotype comes from a woman aged 55-75 years with COVID-19, enrolled during active disease. The sample consisted of peripheral blood.

In nucleotides, the CDR3 is TGTGCCAGCAACGGACAGGGGGCCTTCACAGATACGCAGTATTTT. Translated, it gives CASNGQGAFTDTQYF. V is TRBV2 and J is TRBJ2-3; TRBD1 agrees at 11 bases. Germline CDR1 is SNHLY and CDR2 is FYNNEI. V lost 7 bases, J lost 2 bases, and 5 bases stayed unmatched. CDR3 length equals 15 residues.